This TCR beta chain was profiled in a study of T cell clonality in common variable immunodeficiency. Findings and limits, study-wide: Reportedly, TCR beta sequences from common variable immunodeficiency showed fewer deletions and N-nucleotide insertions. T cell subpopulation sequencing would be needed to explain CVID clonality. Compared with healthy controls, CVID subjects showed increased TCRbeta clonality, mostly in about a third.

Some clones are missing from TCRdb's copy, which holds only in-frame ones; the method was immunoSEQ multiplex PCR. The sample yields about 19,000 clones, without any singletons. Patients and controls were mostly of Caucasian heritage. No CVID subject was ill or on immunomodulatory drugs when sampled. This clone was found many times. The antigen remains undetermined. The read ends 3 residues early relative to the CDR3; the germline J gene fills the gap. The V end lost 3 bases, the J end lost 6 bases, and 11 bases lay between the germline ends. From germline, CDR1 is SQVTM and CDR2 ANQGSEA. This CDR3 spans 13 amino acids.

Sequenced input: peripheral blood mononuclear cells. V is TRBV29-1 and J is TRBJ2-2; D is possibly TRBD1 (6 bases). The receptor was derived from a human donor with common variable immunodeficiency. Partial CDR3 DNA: TGCAGCGTTGATGTCAGGGGATCCGGGGAG. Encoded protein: CSVDVRGSGE. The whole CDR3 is CSVDVRGSGELFF.